Each of the 29 T cell receptor beta chains below was sequenced from the same sample in a study of blood T cell repertoires in COVID-19. Clones were sequenced by immunoSEQ multiplex PCR, and TCRdb holds only the in-frame ones, with some missing. The sample records about 150,000 clones, approximately 91% being singletons. Material: peripheral blood. The receptors shown here come from a man aged 18 to 29 with COVID-19, enrolled during active disease.

V and J are TRBV30 and TRBJ2-7; D is unclear. Germline V lookup: CDR1 GTSNPN, CDR2 SVGIG (reference sequence). The CDR3 is 14 amino acids. V was trimmed by 0 bases and J by 5 bases, leaving 14 bases between them. The CDR3 region has the DNA TGTGCCTGGAGTGTAGGCAGGCCCGTCCACGAGCAGTACTTC. Protein sequence: CAWSVGRPVHEQYF.

This sequence joins TRBV4-3 and TRBJ1-2; 8 bases agree with TRBD1. The ends lost 3 bases at V and 4 bases at J; junction bases unmatched: 7. Germline CDR1 is LGHNA and CDR2 is YSLEER. This CDR3 is 15 amino acids long. CDR3 residues: CASSQDRAFGYGYTF. In DNA, the CDR3 is TGCGCCAGCAGCCAGGACAGGGCCTTCGGCTATGGCTACACCTTC.

The V gene is TRBV9, the J gene TRBJ1-2; D may be TRBD1 (5 bases). V lost 5 bases and J lost 4, with 12 bases in between. CDR1 and CDR2 (germline): SGDLS, YYNGEE. This CDR3 region has 13 residues. The CDR3 nucleotides read TGTGCCAGCAGTCCGACAGAAGCCTATGGCTACACCTTC. Translation gives CASSPTEAYGYTF.

The chain uses TRBV14 and TRBJ2-1; TRBD2 aligns across 9 bases. Trimming cost V 3 bases and J 6 bases; bases outside gene matches: 9. The germline gives CDR1 SGHDN, CDR2 FVKESK. The CDR3 is made up of 16 amino acids. This chain's CDR3 is CASSQGSGSYANEQFF. The DNA for the CDR3 is TGTGCCAGCAGCCAGGGTAGCGGGAGTTATGCCAATGAGCAGTTCTTC.

The chain uses TRBV6-5 and TRBJ1-1; D ambiguous. This CDR3 region has 14 residues. Germline CDR1 is MNHEY and CDR2 is SVGAGI. The V gene lost 2 bases and the J gene lost 4 bases, with 11 bases spanning the gap. This CDR3 is CASSYEGRGTEAFF. Written as DNA, the CDR3 is TGTGCCAGCAGTTACGAGGGCCGGGGCACTGAAGCTTTCTTT.

This clone was seen just once. This sequence joins TRBV11-2 and TRBJ2-1; D might be TRBD2 (6 bases). Germline CDR1 SGHAT, CDR2 FQNNGV. The CDR3 length is 16 residues. The V end lost 7 bases, the J end lost 6 bases, and 22 bases lay between the germline ends. The CDR3 sequence is CASTLSSGLEFNEQFF. The CDR3 bases are TGTGCCAGCACCCTATCCTCGGGACTCGAGTTCAATGAGCAGTTCTTC.

The chain combines TRBV20-1 with TRBJ2-1; D is perhaps TRBD2 (6 bases). The CDR3 contains 14 residues. Trimming stripped 3 bases from V and 1 base from J, with 10 bases between. Germline CDR1 and CDR2: DFQATT and SNEGSKA (reference sequence). The CDR3 protein is CSASGRDSYNEQFF. The CDR3 DNA follows: TGCAGTGCTAGTGGGCGGGATTCCTACAATGAGCAGTTCTTC.

The chain uses TRBV25-1 and TRBJ1-1; a possible D gene is TRBD1 (6 bases). Germline V gene data show CDR1 as MGHDK and CDR2 as SYGVNS. Trimming took 4 bases from V and 8 from J, leaving 17 bases between them. CDR3 length: 14 residues. The CDR3 region is CASSGPPGDDEAFF. DNA for the CDR3: TGTGCCAGCAGTGGACCCCCAGGGGACGACGAAGCTTTCTTT.

This clone was detected only once. The chain employs TRBV2 and TRBJ1-5; D call uncertain. The CDR3 spans 13 residues. The V and J ends lost 7 bases and 3 bases respectively, with 10 bases between them. The germline V gene has CDR1 SNHLY and CDR2 FYNNEI. The CDR3 protein is CASTEELNQPQHF. In DNA form, the CDR3 reads TGTGCCAGCACCGAGGAGCTCAATCAGCCCCAGCATTTT.

The chain is built from TRBV7-3 and TRBJ2-2; 8 positions agree with TRBD1. The CDR3 totals 18 residues. Germline V gives CDR1 SGHTA, CDR2 FQGTGA. V lost 4 bases and J lost 1; bases outside the gene matches: 11. CDR3 DNA sequence: TGTGCCAGCAGCTCCCACGCGACCGGGACAGGGAACACCGGGGAGCTGTTTTTT. Protein sequence: CASSSHATGTGNTGELFF.

This rearrangement joins TRBV3-1 (or the pseudogene TRBV3-2) to TRBJ2-3; 12 nucleotides align to TRBD2. The CDR3 covers 17 residues. Losses at the gene ends were 4 bases for V and 2 bases for J; bases not matched to a gene: 7. Per the germline V gene, CDR1 is LGHDT and CDR2 is YNNKEL (reference sequence). In DNA, the CDR3 is TGTGCCAGCAGCCGAAGACTAGCGGGGGACCTCACAGATACGCAGTATTTT. Amino acid sequence: CASSRRLAGDLTDTQYF.

This sequence joins TRBV27 and TRBJ2-7, with 11 positions matching TRBD1. The germline gives CDR1 MNHEY, CDR2 SMNVEV (reference sequence). V shed 5 bases and J 0 bases; nucleotides not matched to a gene: 3. The CDR3 sequence is 15 residues long. CDR3 DNA: TGTGCCAGCAGTGACGGACAGGGGGCCTCCTACGAGCAGTACTTC. Amino acid sequence: CASSDGQGASYEQYF.

In this sample, this clone turned up a few times. The chain couples TRBV30 to TRBJ2-3; 7 bases map to TRBD2. Trimming removed 0 bases from V and 2 bases from J; junction bases left unmatched: 5. Germline CDR1 is GTSNPN and CDR2 is SVGIG (reference sequence). The CDR3 runs to 15 residues. CDR3 in amino acids: CAWSVRAGPTDTQYF. CDR3 DNA sequence: TGTGCCTGGAGTGTAAGAGCGGGGCCCACAGATACGCAGTATTTT. Together with reference TRBV30 and TRBJ2-3, the CDR3 gives the full variable domain: SQTIHQWPATLVQPVGSPLSLECTVEGTSNPNLYWYRQAAGRGLQLLFYSVGIGQISSEVPQNLSASRPQDRQFILSSKKLLLSDSGFYLCAWSVRAGPTDTQYFGPGTRLTVL.

The chain couples TRBV9 to TRBJ2-1, with D perhaps TRBD1 (5 bases). V lost 5 bases to trimming and J lost 4 bases, with 7 bases between them. CDR3 size: 12 residues. Germline values: CDR1 SGDLS, CDR2 YYNGEE. The CDR3 reads CASSQGYNEQFF. CDR3 DNA: TGTGCCAGCAGTCAGGGATACAATGAGCAGTTCTTC.

The genes are TRBV29-1 and TRBJ2-3; D possibly corresponds to TRBD1 (6 bases). Deletions cut 1 base from V and 4 bases from J, with 12 bases between. Germline CDR1 and CDR2: SQVTM and ANQGSEA. The CDR3 has 14 residues. CDR3: CSVEVGAGADTQYF. The DNA for the CDR3 is TGCAGCGTTGAAGTCGGAGCAGGGGCAGATACGCAGTATTTT.

The chain recombines TRBV30 with TRBJ2-3, with no clear D. The length of the CDR3 is 11 residues. The germline V gene has CDR1 GTSNPN and CDR2 SVGIG (reference sequence). V was shortened by 0 bases and J by 6 bases, with 4 bases between the two germline ends. The CDR3: CAWSVSDTQYF. DNA of the CDR3: TGTGCCTGGAGTGTATCGGATACGCAGTATTTT.

This rearrangement joins TRBV6-2 or TRBV6-3 to TRBJ2-2, with D unresolved. Germline V gene data show CDR1 as MNHEY and CDR2 as SVGEGT. Trimming removed 3 bases from V and 2 bases from J, with 13 bases in between. CDR3 length: 16 amino acids. The chain's CDR3 is CASSYRLSHNTGELFF. The CDR3 DNA follows: TGTGCCAGCAGTTATCGTTTGTCACATAACACCGGGGAGCTGTTTTTT.

The chain links TRBV24-1 to TRBJ2-7; D is possibly TRBD1 (5 bases). V was clipped by 2 bases and J by 1 base, with 5 bases between them. The CDR3 is 13 amino acids. Germline V gives CDR1 KGHDR, CDR2 SFDVKD. As DNA, the CDR3 is TGTGCCACCAGTGATTACAGGTCCTACGAGCAGTACTTC. Amino acid sequence: CATSDYRSYEQYF.

The rearrangement uses TRBV2 and TRBJ2-7; 8 nucleotides match TRBD2. J gave up 3 bases and V 7 bases, and 11 bases lay outside the gene matches. Germline CDR1 is SNHLY and CDR2 is FYNNEI. CDR3 length equals 15 residues. In nucleotides, the CDR3 is TGTGCCAGCACCCCCTCCCCCAGCGGGAGCTACGAGCAGTACTTC. It specifies CASTPSPSGSYEQYF.

The chain carries TRBV29-1 and TRBJ2-7, with 12 bases fitting TRBD2. V lost 5 bases to trimming and J lost 2 bases; unmatched junction nucleotides: 7. Germline loops: CDR1 SQVTM, CDR2 ANQGSEA. This CDR3 spans 15 amino acids. The CDR3 nucleotides are TGCAGCGTTCGGAAAGGACTAGCGGGAACCTACGAGCAGTACTTC. Amino acids: CSVRKGLAGTYEQYF.

The chain recombines TRBV27 with TRBJ2-3; D gene unclear. The ends were cut back, 0 bases at V and 4 bases at J, with 11 bases in the middle. This CDR3 is 15 amino acids long. The germline V gene has CDR1 MNHEY and CDR2 SMNVEV (reference sequence). The CDR3: CASSLSGPRPDTQYF. The DNA of the CDR3 is TGTGCCAGCAGTTTATCTGGCCCCCGTCCAGATACGCAGTATTTT.

V usage is TRBV19 and J usage is TRBJ1-5; a possible D gene is TRBD1 (6 bases). The germline CDR1 and CDR2 sequences are LNHDA and SQIVND (reference sequence). Trimming left V 4 bases short and J 6 bases short, with 22 bases between. This CDR3 comprises 17 residues. In DNA, the CDR3 is TGTGCCAGTAGTAAGATCAGGGGAACCGTAGCTGGTCAGCCCCAGCATTTT. Translating it yields CASSKIRGTVAGQPQHF.

V and J are TRBV19 and TRBJ2-7, with TRBD1 identical over 7 bases. The germline V gene encodes CDR1 LNHDA and CDR2 SQIVND (reference sequence). The CDR3 has 14 amino acids. J lost 3 bases, V lost 5 bases, and 7 bases had no gene match. CDR3 DNA sequence: TGTGCCAGTAGTCCCCGGACAGGATTCTACGAGCAGTACTTC. Translating gives CASSPRTGFYEQYF.

The chain uses TRBV5-6 and TRBJ1-5; TRBD1 is a possible D gene (6 bases). The CDR3 length is 15 residues. V lost 1 base and J lost 2, with 10 bases in between. Germline assignment: CDR1 SGHDT and CDR2 YYEEEE. The CDR3 DNA reads TGTGCCAGCAGCTTGTCGGGGGGCGGCAATCAGCCCCAGCATTTT. Translation gives CASSLSGGGNQPQHF.

The genes are TRBV6-5 and TRBJ2-7, with TRBD2 matching over 8 bases. V lost 4 bases to trimming and J lost 3 bases; unmatched junction nucleotides: 11. Germline assignment: CDR1 MNHEY and CDR2 SVGAGI. This CDR3 is 16 amino acids long. The CDR3 region is CASSLAIAGKYYEQYF. Here the CDR3 DNA reads TGTGCCAGCAGTTTGGCTATAGCGGGAAAGTACTACGAGCAGTACTTC.

The chain links TRBV30 to TRBJ1-1; no clear D gene. The V gene lost 5 bases and the J gene lost 8 bases, with 9 bases spanning the gap. The CDR3 length is 10 residues. The germline gives CDR1 GTSNPN, CDR2 SVGIG (reference sequence). CDR3 residues: CAWGRVEAFF. The CDR3 bases are TGTGCCTGGGGACGGGTGGAAGCTTTCTTT.

This chain links TRBV28 with TRBJ2-7; 14 positions agree with TRBD2. J was trimmed by 5 bases and V by 5 bases; bases with no gene match: 20. Germline loops: CDR1 MDHEN, CDR2 SYDVKM. The CDR3 loop spans 20 amino acids. In DNA form, the CDR3 reads TGTGCCAGCAGTGTCGGGACTAGCGGGAGAAGAGGACTGGGTATCAACGAGCAGTACTTC. Translating it yields CASSVGTSGRRGLGINEQYF.

The rearrangement joins TRBV6-2 or TRBV6-3 to TRBJ1-2; 8 bases align to TRBD1. Germline V gene lookup returns CDR1 MNHEY and CDR2 SVGEGT. This CDR3 has 17 amino acids. J gave up 6 bases and V 4 bases, and 16 bases lay outside the gene matches. CDR3: CASSSPPPLDRVHGYTF. CDR3 DNA sequence: TGTGCCAGCAGTTCACCCCCTCCATTGGACAGGGTTCATGGCTACACCTTC.

V usage is TRBV11-2 and J usage is TRBJ2-7; 9 positions agree with TRBD1. The ends lost 0 bases at V and 5 bases at J; junction bases unmatched: 8. The CDR3 loop spans 16 amino acids. Germline V CDR1 and CDR2: SGHAT, FQNNGV. For the CDR3, the DNA is TGTGCCAGCAGCTTAGACCCTCCGGGACAGGGCAACGAGCAGTACTTC. The encoded protein is CASSLDPPGQGNEQYF.